These 30 T cell receptor beta chains share one sample of origin, sequenced in a study of T-cell reconstitution after alpha-beta-depleted transplantation in children. Unique molecular identifiers were used to barcode this TCRbeta library. TCRdb recomputed calls from the PCR reads with MiXCR, one row per CDR3 protein. Among about 360,000 distinct CDR3 sequences listed, about an eighth were seen once. This material consisted of PBMCs, taken from the stem cell graft. The receptors were gathered from a human donor who donated a stem cell graft to a child with Fanconi anemia.

This clonotype was seen many times. The CDR3 region has the DNA TGTGCCAGCAGCCAAATGGGGACTAAGGCGAACACCGGGGAGCTGTTTTTT. Translated: CASSQMGTKANTGELFF. The chain couples TRBV3-1 to TRBJ2-2, with 7 bases aligning to TRBD2. The germline V gene encodes CDR1 LGHDT and CDR2 YNNKEL (reference sequence). J lost 0 bases, V lost 2 bases, and 6 bases had no gene match. The CDR3 has 17 residues.

Only a few counts were recorded for this clonotype. V usage is TRBV5-1 and J usage is TRBJ2-5, with D perhaps TRBD2 (7 bases). V lost 2 bases to trimming and J lost 5 bases, with 13 bases between them. CDR1 and CDR2 (germline): SGHRS, YFSETQ. The CDR3 sequence is 14 residues long. The CDR3 is CASSLAGEGETQYF. The CDR3 region has the DNA TGCGCCAGCAGCTTAGCAGGGGAGGGTGAGACCCAGTACTTC.

V is TRBV27 and J is TRBJ2-7; 8 bases align to TRBD1. Germline loops: CDR1 MNHEY, CDR2 SMNVEV (reference sequence). This CDR3 is 13 amino acids long. The V and J ends lost 5 bases and 5 bases, in that order; junction bases with no gene match: 5. CDR3 sequence (DNA): TGTGCCAGCAGTCCGACAGGGGTCGACGAGCAGTACTTC. Translation: CASSPTGVDEQYF.

This clonotype was found a few times. This chain uses TRBV9 with TRBJ2-7, with 7 bases lining up with TRBD1. V shed 0 bases, J shed 2 bases, and the junction held 5 bases outside the gene matches. The length of the CDR3 is 15 residues. Germline CDR1 SGDLS, CDR2 YYNGEE. The CDR3 region has the DNA TGTGCCAGCAGCGTAGCTTGGGACAGCACCTACGAGCAGTACTTC. Protein product: CASSVAWDSTYEQYF.

At least ten counts were recorded for this clonotype. The chain recombines TRBV7-9 with TRBJ1-1; 7 bases are a match to TRBD1. Germline assignment: CDR1 SEHNR and CDR2 FQNEAQ (reference sequence). After removal of 4 bases from V and 1 base from J, the junction contained 9 bases not matched to a gene. The CDR3 spans 16 residues. The CDR3 loop reads CASSSNAGGWNTEAFF. The CDR3 DNA reads TGTGCCAGCAGCTCCAATGCAGGGGGGTGGAACACTGAAGCTTTCTTT. Together with reference TRBV7-9 and TRBJ1-1, the CDR3 gives the full variable domain: DTGVSQNPRHKITKRGQNVTFRCDPISEHNRLYWYRQTLGQGPEFLTYFQNEAQLEKSRLLSDRFSAERPKGSFSTLEIQRTEQGDSAMYLCASSSNAGGWNTEAFFGQGTRLTVV.

This chain links TRBV9 with TRBJ2-1, with a weak D call TRBD2 (6 bases). Deletions cut 0 bases from V and 9 bases from J, with 16 bases between. This CDR3 has 15 residues. Germline V CDR1 and CDR2: SGDLS, YYNGEE. This CDR3 is CASSVGGTSSGEQFF. The CDR3 DNA sequence: TGTGCCAGCAGCGTAGGGGGGACTTCCTCTGGTGAGCAGTTCTTC.

In its sample, this clonotype was seen many times. The chain uses TRBV5-1 and TRBJ1-1, with D maybe TRBD1 (6 bases). Germline CDR1 is SGHRS and CDR2 is YFSETQ. V lost 2 bases, J lost 0 bases, and 11 bases lay in between. CDR3 length: 15 amino acids. The CDR3 coding sequence is TGCGCCAGCAGCTTAGGGACAAACATGAACACTGAAGCTTTCTTT. Encoded protein: CASSLGTNMNTEAFF.

The chain links TRBV28 to TRBJ1-1, with D unresolved. Germline lookup yields CDR1 MDHEN and CDR2 SYDVKM. The length of the CDR3 is 13 residues. Trimming removed 8 bases at V and 13 bases at J, with 23 bases between. The CDR3 DNA sequence: TGTGCCAGCGGCCCCGGGCCCGTCTCCTCCCTTTTCTTT. Translating gives CASGPGPVSSLFF.

There are many counts of this clonotype. The rearrangement links TRBV29-1 to TRBJ2-3; possibly TRBD2 for D (7 bases). The CDR3 runs to 12 residues. Germline CDR1 reads SQVTM; CDR2 reads ANQGSEA. V lost 2 bases and J 6 bases, leaving 9 bases between the germline ends. The CDR3 nucleotides read TGCAGCGTTGAAAGGGGGGGGGATACGCAGTATTTT. It yields the protein CSVERGGDTQYF.

This clonotype occurred a few times. This chain connects TRBV7-2 to TRBJ1-4, with D unclear. V shed 4 bases and J shed 3 bases, with 6 bases lying between them. The CDR3 runs 13 residues. Germline loops: CDR1 SGHTA, CDR2 FQGNSA. CDR3 bases: TGTGCCAGCAGCTCCGTGCCTAATGAAAAACTGTTTTTT. Residues: CASSSVPNEKLFF.

This clonotype has more than one count but fewer than ten. DNA of the CDR3: TGCGCCAGCAGCCAAGAGAATACGGTGGGTTATCAGCCCCAGCATTTT. This codes for CASSQENTVGYQPQHF. The chain combines TRBV4-3 with TRBJ1-5; D gene unclear. This CDR3 spans 16 amino acids. Germline V CDR1 and CDR2: LGHNA, YSLEER. The V and J ends lost 0 bases and 5 bases respectively, with 14 bases between them.

This chain connects TRBV5-1 to TRBJ1-2; D is perhaps TRBD1 (6 bases). The CDR3 is 14 amino acids. V was cut by 0 bases and J by 7 bases, with 13 bases left in between. The germline V gene encodes CDR1 SGHRS and CDR2 YFSETQ. CDR3 loop: CASSLATGLGGYTF. CDR3 bases: TGCGCCAGCAGCTTGGCCACAGGGCTGGGTGGCTACACCTTC.

The chain is built from TRBV6-5 and TRBJ1-2, with D tentatively TRBD1 (5 bases). The V and J ends lost 1 base and 4 bases respectively, with 10 bases between them. The length of the CDR3 is 14 residues. CDR1 is MNHEY and CDR2 is SVGAGI in the germline V gene. The CDR3 loop is CASSYFGASYGYTF. Here the CDR3 DNA reads TGTGCCAGCAGTTACTTCGGGGCGAGCTATGGCTACACCTTC.

This clonotype showed up just a few times. This rearrangement joins TRBV20-1 to TRBJ1-5; TRBD1 aligns across 7 bases. This CDR3 is 16 amino acids long. Germline CDR1 DFQATT, CDR2 SNEGSKA (reference sequence). After removal of 6 bases from V and 1 base from J, the junction contained 12 bases not matched to a gene. The CDR3 DNA sequence: TGCAGTGCCTATCCTCAGGGACAGCCAAGCAATCAGCCCCAGCATTTT. Translated, it gives CSAYPQGQPSNQPQHF.

The chain has TRBV5-1 and TRBJ2-3; tentative D call: TRBD2 (7 bases). Germline V gene data show CDR1 as SGHRS and CDR2 as YFSETQ. This CDR3 has 16 residues. The V and J ends lost 1 base and 6 bases respectively, with 18 bases between them. The CDR3 sequence: CASSLSGGAVKDTQYF. As DNA, the CDR3 is TGCGCCAGCAGCTTGTCTGGGGGGGCGGTGAAGGATACGCAGTATTTT.

This chain joins TRBV2 and TRBJ1-1; maybe TRBD1 (5 bases). Per germline, CDR1 SNHLY and CDR2 FYNNEI. This CDR3 is 12 amino acids long. V shed 6 bases and J shed 6 bases, with 11 bases lying between them. CDR3 amino acids: CASRQGIAEAFF. As DNA, the CDR3 is TGTGCCAGCAGGCAGGGTATTGCTGAAGCTTTCTTT.

This chain uses TRBV5-6 with TRBJ2-2; TRBD1 is a possible D gene (6 bases). Germline V lookup: CDR1 SGHDT, CDR2 YYEEEE. The CDR3 has 16 residues. V was clipped by 0 bases and J by 1 base, with 10 bases between them. CDR3 in DNA: TGTGCCAGCAGCTTGGCCGCAGGGGTGAACACCGGGGAGCTGTTTTTT. Protein product: CASSLAAGVNTGELFF.

The rearrangement uses TRBV12-3 or TRBV12-4 and TRBJ2-3; TRBD1 agrees at 7 bases. The CDR3 is made up of 16 amino acids. V gave up 7 bases and J gave up 7 bases; unmatched junction bases: 17. The CDR3 DNA sequence: TGTGCCAGCAACCCCCCGGGACAGCCACACATGAATACGCAGTATTTT. The encoded protein is CASNPPGQPHMNTQYF.

This clonotype has at least ten counts. This chain uses TRBV3-1 with TRBJ2-2; D is uncertain. From germline, CDR1 is LGHDT and CDR2 YNNKEL (reference sequence). Deletions cut 4 bases from V and 6 bases from J, with 12 bases between. The CDR3 length is 14 residues. CDR3 sequence reads: CASSRGWDPGELFF. In DNA, the CDR3 is TGTGCCAGCAGCCGGGGTTGGGATCCCGGGGAGCTGTTTTTT.

Ten or more counts support this clonotype. This chain connects TRBV12-3 or TRBV12-4 to TRBJ1-4; tentative D call: TRBD1 (5 bases). V was trimmed by 0 bases and J by 7 bases, leaving 15 bases between them. CDR3 length: 16 amino acids. The CDR3 spells CASSLAGTASSEKLFF. The CDR3 DNA is TGTGCCAGCAGTTTAGCCGGGACCGCGTCTTCTGAAAAACTGTTTTTT.

This clonotype was counted at least ten times. The chain couples TRBV28 to TRBJ2-7, with 11 bases aligning to TRBD2. CDR3 length: 16 amino acids. The germline V gene has CDR1 MDHEN and CDR2 SYDVKM. V lost 5 bases to trimming and J lost 4 bases; unmatched junction nucleotides: 10. CDR3 DNA: TGTGCCAGCAGTCCCGAGACTAGCGGGGCGCTGTACGAGCAGTACGTC. Its protein product is CASSPETSGALYEQYV.

This clonotype came up a few times. This chain uses TRBV29-1 with TRBJ1-1, with a tentative D call TRBD1 (5 bases). This CDR3 contains 11 residues. The ends were cut back, 7 bases at V and 2 bases at J, with 8 bases in the middle. Germline V gene lookup returns CDR1 SQVTM and CDR2 ANQGSEA. This CDR3 is CSGGHNTEAFF. Written as DNA, the CDR3 is TGCAGCGGTGGACACAACACTGAAGCTTTCTTT.

This clonotype showed up many times. The J gene is TRBJ2-1, the V gene TRBV11-2, with 7 bases that match TRBD2. Trimming removed 3 bases from V and 9 bases from J; junction bases left unmatched: 8. The CDR3 consists of 14 residues. Germline V CDR1 and CDR2: SGHAT, FQNNGV. Here the CDR3 reads CASSFWTRNFEQFF. The DNA of the CDR3 is TGTGCCAGCAGCTTTTGGACTAGAAATTTTGAGCAGTTCTTC.

In this sample, this clonotype turned up many times. The chain recombines TRBV4-3 with TRBJ2-3, with D possibly TRBD2 on 6 matching bases. In germline, CDR1 is LGHNA, CDR2 YSLEER. The CDR3 consists of 14 residues. With 4 bases removed from V and 0 bases from J, the gap between germline ends came to 8 bases. The CDR3: CASSRDSSTDTQYF. DNA for the CDR3: TGCGCCAGCAGCCGGGACTCTAGCACAGATACGCAGTATTTT.

The rearrangement joins TRBV2 to TRBJ2-2; D is perhaps TRBD1 (6 bases). The CDR3 has 15 amino acids. Germline CDR1 and CDR2: SNHLY and FYNNEI. V was shortened by 8 bases and J by 0 bases, with 13 bases between the two germline ends. This CDR3 reads CASREQGANTGELFF. In nucleotides, the CDR3 is TGTGCCAGCCGCGAACAGGGCGCGAACACCGGGGAGCTGTTTTTT.

In this sample, this clonotype turned up many times. This sequence joins TRBV29-1 and TRBJ2-1, with D perhaps being TRBD1 or TRBD2 (5 bases each). Trimming left V 5 bases short and J 9 bases short, with 23 bases between. CDR1 and CDR2 from the germline V gene are SQVTM and ANQGSEA. This CDR3 has 15 amino acids. The CDR3 region is CSVHLPGPSRTEQFF. CDR3 in DNA: TGCAGCGTTCATTTACCGGGACCCAGTCGGACTGAGCAGTTCTTC.

This clonotype was detected ten times or more. This chain joins TRBV7-2 and TRBJ2-7; D may be TRBD1 (6 bases). Germline assignment: CDR1 SGHTA and CDR2 FQGNSA. The CDR3 extends over 14 amino acids. The ends were cut back, 3 bases at V and 4 bases at J, with 13 bases in the middle. The DNA of the CDR3 is TGTGCCAGCAGCTTCTACAGGGTCTCATACGAGCAGTACTTC. As protein: CASSFYRVSYEQYF.

This clonotype appeared a few times. This chain connects TRBV29-1 to TRBJ2-3, with TRBD2 matching over 8 bases. Germline CDR1 is SQVTM and CDR2 is ANQGSEA. The CDR3 length is 16 residues. V shed 4 bases, J shed 0 bases, and the junction held 9 bases outside the gene matches. The CDR3 nucleotides read TGCAGCGTTGCTGGTGTAGCGGGGTCTAGCACAGATACGCAGTATTTT. Translation gives CSVAGVAGSSTDTQYF.

Comments on this clonotype: The missing conserved phenylalanine or tryptophan at the end of this CDR3 makes a read error likely. The chain is built from TRBV6-5 and TRBJ1-1, with unresolved D. The CDR3 has 12 amino acids. The germline V and J ends were trimmed by 5 bases and 0 bases, with 4 bases remaining between them. CDR1 MNHEY and CDR2 SVGAGI come from the germline V gene. The CDR3 nucleotides read TGTGCCAGCAGTACGGTGAACACTGAAGCTTTCTAT. Amino acid sequence: CASSTVNTEAFY.

In this sample, this clonotype turned up many times. The rearrangement links TRBV29-1 to TRBJ2-3; D unclear. CDR3 size: 14 residues. Germline CDR1 reads SQVTM; CDR2 reads ANQGSEA. Deletions cut 3 bases from V and 4 bases from J, with 14 bases between. The CDR3 DNA reads TGCAGCGTTGACACATCGATGGCCCCAGATACGCAGTATTTT. Protein sequence: CSVDTSMAPDTQYF.